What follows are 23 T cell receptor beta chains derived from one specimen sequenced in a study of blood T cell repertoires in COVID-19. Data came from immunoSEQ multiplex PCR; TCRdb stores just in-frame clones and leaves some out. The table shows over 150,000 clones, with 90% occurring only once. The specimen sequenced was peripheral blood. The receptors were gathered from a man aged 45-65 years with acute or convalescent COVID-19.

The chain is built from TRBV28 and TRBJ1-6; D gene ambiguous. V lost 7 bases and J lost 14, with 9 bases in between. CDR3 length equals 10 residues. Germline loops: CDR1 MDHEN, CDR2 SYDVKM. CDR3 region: CASKRGTLHF. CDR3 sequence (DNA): TGTGCCAGCAAAAGAGGTACCCTCCACTTT.

CDR3 bases: TGTGCCACCCTAGCGGGGGGCCTGATGGAGACCCAGTACTTC. Protein: CATLAGGLMETQYF. The V gene is TRBV10-3, the J gene TRBJ2-5; TRBD2 aligns across 11 bases. V was clipped by 10 bases and J by 5 bases; unmatched bases: 9. Per germline, CDR1 ENHRY and CDR2 SYGVKD. The CDR3 runs 14 residues.

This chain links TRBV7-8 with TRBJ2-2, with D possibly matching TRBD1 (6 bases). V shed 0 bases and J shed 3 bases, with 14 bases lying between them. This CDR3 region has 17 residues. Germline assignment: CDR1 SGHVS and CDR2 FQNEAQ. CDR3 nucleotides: TGTGCCAGCAGCTTAGCACCACGGGACACTTACACCGGGGAGCTGTTTTTT. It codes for CASSLAPRDTYTGELFF.

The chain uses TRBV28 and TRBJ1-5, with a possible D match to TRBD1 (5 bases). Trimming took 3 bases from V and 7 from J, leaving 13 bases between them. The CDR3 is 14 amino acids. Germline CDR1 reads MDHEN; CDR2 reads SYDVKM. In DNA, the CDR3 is TGTGCCAGCAGTTTTTCCGGGGCGGGACAGCCCCAGCATTTT. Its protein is CASSFSGAGQPQHF.

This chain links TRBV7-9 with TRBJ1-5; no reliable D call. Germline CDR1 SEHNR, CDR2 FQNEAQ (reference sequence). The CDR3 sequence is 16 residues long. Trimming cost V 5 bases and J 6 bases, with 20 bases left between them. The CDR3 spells CASSLEASLTPQPQHF. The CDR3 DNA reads TGTGCCAGCAGCCTGGAGGCAAGCCTAACCCCTCAGCCCCAGCATTTT.

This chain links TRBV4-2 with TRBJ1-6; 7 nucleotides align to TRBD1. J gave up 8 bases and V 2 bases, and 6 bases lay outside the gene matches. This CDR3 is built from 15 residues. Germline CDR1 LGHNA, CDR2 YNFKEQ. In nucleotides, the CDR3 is TGTGCCAGCAGCCAACCGACAGGGAAGGATTCACCCCTCCACTTT. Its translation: CASSQPTGKDSPLHF.

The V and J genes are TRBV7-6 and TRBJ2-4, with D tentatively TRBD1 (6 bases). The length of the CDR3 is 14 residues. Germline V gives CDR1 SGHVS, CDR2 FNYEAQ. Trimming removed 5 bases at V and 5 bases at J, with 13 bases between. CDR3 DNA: TGTGCCAGCAGCCGCCTCCCAGGGGAAAACATTCAGTACTTC. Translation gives CASSRLPGENIQYF.

The DNA of the CDR3 is TGTGCCAGCAGCGCCGAGAACAGGGGCGAGCAGTACTTC. It yields the protein CASSAENRGEQYF. The rearrangement joins TRBV9 to TRBJ2-7; 7 bases are a match to TRBD1. V trimming: 3 bases; J trimming: 6 bases; junction bases outside the gene matches: 6. Per the germline V gene, CDR1 is SGDLS and CDR2 is YYNGEE. This CDR3 comprises 13 residues. Full variable domain (missing parts from reference TRBV9 and TRBJ2-7): DSGVTQTPKHLITATGQRVTLRCSPRSGDLSVYWYQQSLDQGLQFLIQYYNGEERAKGNILERFSAQQFPDLHSELNLSSLELGDSALYFCASSAENRGEQYFGPGTRLTVT.

CDR3 protein: CASSDWDRPAIFRGYTF. Written as DNA, the CDR3 is TGTGCCAGCAGCGACTGGGACAGGCCCGCGATTTTCCGTGGCTACACCTTC. The chain couples TRBV9 to TRBJ1-2, with 8 bases matching TRBD1. From germline, CDR1 is SGDLS and CDR2 YYNGEE. This CDR3 has 17 amino acids. The J segment lost 7 bases and the V segment lost 3 bases, leaving 17 bases of the junction unmatched.

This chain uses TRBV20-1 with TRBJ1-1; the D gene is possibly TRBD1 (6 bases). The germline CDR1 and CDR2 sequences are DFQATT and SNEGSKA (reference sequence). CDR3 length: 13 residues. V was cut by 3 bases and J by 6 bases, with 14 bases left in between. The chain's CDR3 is CSASYPGQPEAFF. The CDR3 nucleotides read TGCAGTGCTAGTTACCCCGGACAGCCTGAAGCTTTCTTT.

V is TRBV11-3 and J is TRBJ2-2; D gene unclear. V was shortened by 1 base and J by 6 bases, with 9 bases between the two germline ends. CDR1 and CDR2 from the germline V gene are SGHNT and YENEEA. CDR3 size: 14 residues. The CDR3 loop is CASSLGRVPGELFF. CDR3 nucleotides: TGTGCCAGCAGCTTAGGACGGGTCCCCGGGGAGCTGTTTTTT.

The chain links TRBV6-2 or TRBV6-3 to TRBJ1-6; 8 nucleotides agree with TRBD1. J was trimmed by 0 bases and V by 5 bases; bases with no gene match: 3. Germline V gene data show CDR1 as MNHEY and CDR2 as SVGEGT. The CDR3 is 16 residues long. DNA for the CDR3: TGTGCCAGCAGTGACAGGGGACGCTCCTATAATTCACCCCTCCACTTT. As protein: CASSDRGRSYNSPLHF.

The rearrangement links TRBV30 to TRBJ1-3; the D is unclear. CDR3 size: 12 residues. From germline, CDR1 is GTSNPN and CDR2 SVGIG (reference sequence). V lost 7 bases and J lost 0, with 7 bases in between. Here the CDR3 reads CASRFSGNTIYF. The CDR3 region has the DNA TGTGCCTCCAGGTTCTCTGGAAACACCATATATTTT.

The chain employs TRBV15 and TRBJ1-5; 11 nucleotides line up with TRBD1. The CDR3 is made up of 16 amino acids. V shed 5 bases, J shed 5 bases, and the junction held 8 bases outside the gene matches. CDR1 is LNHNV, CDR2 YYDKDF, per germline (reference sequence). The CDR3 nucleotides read TGTGCCACCAGCTCATGGACAGGGGGCAACTATCAGCCCCAGCATTTT. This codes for CATSSWTGGNYQPQHF.

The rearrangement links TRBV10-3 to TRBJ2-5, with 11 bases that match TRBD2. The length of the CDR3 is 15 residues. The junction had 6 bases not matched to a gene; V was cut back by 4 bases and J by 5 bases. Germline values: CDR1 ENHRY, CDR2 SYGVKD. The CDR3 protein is CAISASGTSGETQYF. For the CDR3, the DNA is TGTGCCATCAGTGCCTCCGGGACTAGCGGCGAGACCCAGTACTTC.

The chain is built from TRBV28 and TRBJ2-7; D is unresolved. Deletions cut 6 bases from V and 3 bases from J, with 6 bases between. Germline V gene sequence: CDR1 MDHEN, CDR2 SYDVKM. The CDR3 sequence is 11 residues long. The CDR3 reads CASSPGYEQYF. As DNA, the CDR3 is TGTGCCAGCAGCCCGGGCTACGAGCAGTACTTC.

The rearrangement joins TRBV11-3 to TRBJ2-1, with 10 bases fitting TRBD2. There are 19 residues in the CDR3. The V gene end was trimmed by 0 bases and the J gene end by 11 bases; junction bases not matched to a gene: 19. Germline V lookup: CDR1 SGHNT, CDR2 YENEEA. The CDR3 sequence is CASSLDSTVAGGALGQQFF. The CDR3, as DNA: TGTGCCAGCAGCTTAGATTCGACGGTAGCGGGAGGAGCCCTGGGCCAGCAGTTCTTC.

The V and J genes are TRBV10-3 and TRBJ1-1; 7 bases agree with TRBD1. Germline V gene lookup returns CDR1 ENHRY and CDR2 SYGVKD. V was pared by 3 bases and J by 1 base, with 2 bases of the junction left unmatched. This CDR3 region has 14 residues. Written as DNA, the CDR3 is TGTGCCATCAGTGATCAGGGGGAGAACACTGAAGCTTTCTTT. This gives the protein CAISDQGENTEAFF.

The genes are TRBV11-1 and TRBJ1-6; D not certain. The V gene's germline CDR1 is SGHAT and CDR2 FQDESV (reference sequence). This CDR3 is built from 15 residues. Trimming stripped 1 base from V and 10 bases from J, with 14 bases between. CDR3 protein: CASSLVPGFGSPLHF. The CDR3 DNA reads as TGTGCCAGCAGCTTAGTACCTGGTTTCGGGTCACCCCTCCACTTT.

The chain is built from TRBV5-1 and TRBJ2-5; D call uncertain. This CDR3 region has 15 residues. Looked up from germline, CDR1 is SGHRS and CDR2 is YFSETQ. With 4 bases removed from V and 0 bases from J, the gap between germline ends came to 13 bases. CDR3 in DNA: TGCGCCAGCAGCCGCGGAGCCTTAAACCAAGAGACCCAGTACTTC. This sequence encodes CASSRGALNQETQYF.

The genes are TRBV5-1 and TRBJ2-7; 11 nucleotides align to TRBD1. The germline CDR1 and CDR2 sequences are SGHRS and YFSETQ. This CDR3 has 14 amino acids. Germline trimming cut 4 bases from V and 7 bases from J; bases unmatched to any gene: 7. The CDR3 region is CASSPDRGRREQYF. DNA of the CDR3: TGCGCCAGCAGCCCGGACAGGGGGCGAAGGGAGCAGTACTTC.

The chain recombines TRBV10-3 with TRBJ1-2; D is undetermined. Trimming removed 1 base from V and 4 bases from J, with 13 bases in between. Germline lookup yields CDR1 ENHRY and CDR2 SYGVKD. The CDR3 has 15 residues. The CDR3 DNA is TGTGCCATCAGTGAGTATGAAGAGCGGGGCTATGGCTACACCTTC. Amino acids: CAISEYEERGYGYTF.

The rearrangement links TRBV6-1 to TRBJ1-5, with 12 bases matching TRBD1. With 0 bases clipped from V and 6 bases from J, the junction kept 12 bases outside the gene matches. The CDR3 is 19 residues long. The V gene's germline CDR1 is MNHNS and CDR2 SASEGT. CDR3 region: CASSEAPGQGARVGQPQHF. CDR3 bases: TGTGCCAGCAGTGAAGCACCGGGACAGGGGGCGCGGGTCGGTCAGCCCCAGCATTTT.